This TCR beta chain was recovered during a study of cytomegalovirus exposure and HLA in healthy donors. Study information: Researchers found that approximately 77% of about 400 genotyped donors fell within the Caucasian-associated ancestry cluster.

Primers for the PCR totalled 60 Vbeta and 13 Jbeta. The protocol was immunoSEQ multiplex PCR, while the TCRdb copy is restricted to in-frame clones and leaves out a portion. The sample holds approximately 77,000 clones. Findings and limits, study-wide: Reported performance of the classifier showed diagnosis of cytomegalovirus status with high specificity and sensitivity. Segments of the TCR beta V type were, in most cases, productive about 87% or about 30% of the time in an earlier analysis. A later analysis linked a missense variant in DCLRE1C to the trimming of TCR beta V and J genes.

Germline V gives CDR1 SGHVS, CDR2 FQNEAQ. CDR3 length equals 17 residues. The V end lost 2 bases, the J end lost 3 bases, and 17 bases lay between the germline ends. In regard to this clone: Its antigen is unidentified.

The source of this sequence is a man aged 25 to 40 in good health and CMV-seronegative. Material for sequencing was PBMCs. V is TRBV7-8 and J is TRBJ1-3, with no clear D. The CDR3 is CASSLNLGGSDGNTIYF. The CDR3 nucleotides read TGTGCCAGCAGCTTAAATCTTGGCGGTTCCGATGGAAACACCATATATTTT.